This T cell receptor (beta chain) came from a study of response to subunit inactivated influenza vaccine. Study-level findings and limits: Each seasonal influenza vaccination recruits few new T cells, the authors suggested.

V was shortened by 0 bases and J by 6 bases, with 11 bases between the two germline ends. Germline CDR1 and CDR2: LGHNA and YSLEER. There are 14 residues in the CDR3. Each CDR3 protein is one row after TCRdb ran MiXCR on the RT-PCR reads. The repertoire includes about 700,000 distinct CDR3 sequences, more than 11% of them detected once, and 6.5% to 8.5% sits in the top ten. This clonotype was found a few times. Its matching antigen is unknown. The genes are TRBV4-3 and TRBJ1-2, with D maybe TRBD1 (6 bases). The source was PBMCs from blood, collected 14 to 15 days before vaccination. This TCR derives from a middle-aged man who received an inactivated influenza vaccine. CDR3 protein: CASSQERGPHGYTF. The DNA for the CDR3 is TGCGCCAGCAGCCAAGAACGGGGGCCCCATGGCTACACCTTC.